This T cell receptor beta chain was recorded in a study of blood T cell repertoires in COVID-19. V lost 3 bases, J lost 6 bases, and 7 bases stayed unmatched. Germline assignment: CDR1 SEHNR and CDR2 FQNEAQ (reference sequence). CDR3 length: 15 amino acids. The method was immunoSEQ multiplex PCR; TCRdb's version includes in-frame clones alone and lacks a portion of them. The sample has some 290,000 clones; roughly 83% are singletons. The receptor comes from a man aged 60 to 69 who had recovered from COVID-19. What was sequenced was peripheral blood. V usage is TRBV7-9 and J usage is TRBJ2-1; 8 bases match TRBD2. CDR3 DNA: TGTGCCAGCAGCTTGCAGGGACTAGGAGCCAATGAGCAGTTCTTC. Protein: CASSLQGLGANEQFF.